One and the same sample provided the 13 T cell receptor beta chains below, sequenced in a study of shared clonotypes between healthy human individuals. Assay used: immunoSEQ multiplex PCR; TCRdb lists only in-frame clones, some missing. The sample records about 1.5 million clones, approximately 98% being singletons. Sequencing was carried out using naive CD4+ T cells sorted from blood. As for subset: CD45RA+ positively selected. The source is a man aged 25 to 40 in good health.

In regard to this clone: Other nucleotide sequences from this sample produce the same CDR3. The chain has TRBV11-2 and TRBJ2-7, with TRBD1 identical over 10 bases. The CDR3 extends over 14 amino acids. Looked up from germline, CDR1 is SGHAT and CDR2 is FQNNGV. The J segment lost 4 bases and the V segment lost 5 bases, leaving 5 bases of the junction unmatched. The CDR3 DNA reads as TGTGCCAGCAGCCTGGGGGACAGGGGATACGAGCAGTACTTC. Translation: CASSLGDRGYEQYF. Full variable domain (remainder filled in from reference TRBV11-2 and TRBJ2-7): EAGVAQSPRYKIIEKRQSVAFWCNPISGHATLYWYQQILGQGPKLLIQFQNNGVVDDSQLPKDRFSAERLKGVDSTLKIQPAKLEDSAVYLCASSLGDRGYEQYFGPGTRLTVT.

V gene TRBV9 combines with J gene TRBJ2-1; D gene unclear. The CDR3 runs 12 residues. Germline V gene lookup returns CDR1 SGDLS and CDR2 YYNGEE. Trimming removed 0 bases at V and 7 bases at J, with 5 bases between. The CDR3 region has the DNA TGTGCCAGCAGCGTAGAATCGAATGAGCAGTTCTTC. It translates to CASSVESNEQFF.

V usage is TRBV9 and J usage is TRBJ1-3, with TRBD1 matching 7 bases. The J segment lost 5 bases and the V segment lost 3 bases, leaving 8 bases of the junction unmatched. Germline assignment: CDR1 SGDLS and CDR2 YYNGEE. This CDR3 is 15 amino acids long. The chain's CDR3 is CASSAWTGSRNTIYF. DNA of the CDR3: TGTGCCAGCAGCGCCTGGACAGGATCCAGAAACACCATATATTTT.

The rearrangement joins TRBV5-6 to TRBJ2-1, with 13 bases fitting TRBD2. In germline, CDR1 is SGHDT, CDR2 YYEEEE. The CDR3 has 17 residues. J was trimmed by 7 bases and V by 4 bases; bases with no gene match: 11. The DNA of the CDR3 is TGTGCCAGCAGCCTACGGACTAGCGGGAGACTTGGTAATGAGCAGTTCTTC. Translation gives CASSLRTSGRLGNEQFF.

The table lists this clone with a count of one. V usage is TRBV19 and J usage is TRBJ2-7; TRBD2 matches 13 bases. The CDR3 totals 15 residues. The V and J ends lost 5 bases and 7 bases, in that order; junction bases with no gene match: 8. CDR1 and CDR2 (germline): LNHDA, SQIVND (reference sequence). The CDR3 region has the DNA TGTGCCAGTAGTCCTACTAGCGGGAGGGTACGGGAGCAGTACTTC. Protein sequence: CASSPTSGRVREQYF.

Concerning this clone: Other DNA variants within this sample encode the same CDR3. The chain couples TRBV29-1 to TRBJ2-5; D assignment may be TRBD1 or TRBD2 (6 bases each). V shed 4 bases and J shed 5 bases, with 11 bases lying between them. The CDR3 has 12 residues. The V gene's germline CDR1 is SQVTM and CDR2 ANQGSEA. The CDR3 is CSVVGGSETQYF. CDR3 DNA sequence: TGCAGCGTTGTAGGGGGGAGCGAGACCCAGTACTTC.

As regards this clone: This is likely a read error, given that the CDR3 carries no conserved phenylalanine or tryptophan at its end. The rearrangement uses TRBV5-4 and TRBJ1-1, with TRBD1 as a possible D gene (6 bases). The CDR3 covers 15 residues. Trimming took off 4 bases at V and 0 bases at J, with 13 bases between the two ends. Germline V gene data show CDR1 as SGHNT and CDR2 as YYREEE (reference sequence). The CDR3 nucleotides read TGTGCCAGCAGCCAAAATTCAGGGGTGAACACTGAAGCTTTCCTT. Amino acid sequence: CASSQNSGVNTEAFL.

J is TRBJ2-7 and V is TRBV7-6; 10 bases line up with TRBD1. The CDR3 runs to 18 residues. J gave up 7 bases and V 1 base, and 16 bases lay outside the gene matches. CDR1 SGHVS and CDR2 FNYEAQ come from the germline V gene. DNA for the CDR3: TGTGCCAGCAGCTTAGGTCATCCTCGACAGGGGGCGCCGTGGGAGCAGTACTTC. Its protein product is CASSLGHPRQGAPWEQYF.

The count of this clone is one. The V gene is TRBV28, the J gene TRBJ1-5; 7 positions match TRBD1. CDR1 is MDHEN and CDR2 is SYDVKM in the germline V gene. CDR3 size: 14 residues. The V segment lost 6 bases and the J segment 2 bases; nucleotides outside the gene matches: 4. This CDR3 reads CASSHDRGNQPQHF. CDR3 nucleotides: TGTGCCAGCAGCCACGACAGGGGCAATCAGCCCCAGCATTTT.

The chain joins TRBV5-1 to TRBJ2-1; D is perhaps TRBD1 (6 bases). This CDR3 has 19 amino acids. Germline V gives CDR1 SGHRS, CDR2 YFSETQ. The germline V and J ends were trimmed by 0 bases and 5 bases, with 24 bases remaining between them. The CDR3 spells CASSLGTRTAKTMNNEQFF. In nucleotides, the CDR3 is TGCGCCAGCAGCTTGGGGACCCGGACAGCTAAAACCATGAACAATGAGCAGTTCTTC.

The chain couples TRBV7-3 to TRBJ1-2; no clear D. The V gene's germline CDR1 is SGHTA and CDR2 FQGTGA. V shed 2 bases and J shed 7 bases, with 11 bases lying between them. The length of the CDR3 is 13 residues. The CDR3 here is CASSLPDRSGYTF. The CDR3 DNA follows: TGTGCCAGCAGCTTACCGGACCGATCTGGCTACACCTTC.

The gene calls are TRBV5-1 and TRBJ2-1, with TRBD1 as a possible D gene (5 bases). Germline values: CDR1 SGHRS, CDR2 YFSETQ. Trimming shortened V by 4 bases and J by 0 bases, and 14 bases separated the two germline ends. The CDR3 totals 16 residues. CDR3 DNA: TGCGCCAGCAGCGTCTCCGACAGATCCTCCTACAATGAGCAGTTCTTC. It yields the protein CASSVSDRSSYNEQFF. The whole variable domain, filled in from reference TRBV5-1 and TRBJ2-1, reads KAGVTQTPRYLIKTRGQQVTLSCSPISGHRSVSWYQQTPGQGLQFLFEYFSETQRNKGNFPGRFSGRQFSNSRSEMNVSTLELGDSALYLCASSVSDRSSYNEQFFGPGTRLTVL.

The chain employs TRBV19 and TRBJ2-7, with 9 nucleotides matching TRBD1. Looked up from germline, CDR1 is LNHDA and CDR2 is SQIVND (reference sequence). This CDR3 region has 16 residues. Unmatched junction bases numbered 13, after V lost 7 bases and J lost 3 bases. In nucleotides, the CDR3 is TGTGCCAGTAACTCAAGAGGGACAGGGTCGATCTACGAGCAGTACTTC. Its translation: CASNSRGTGSIYEQYF.